This TCR beta chain was observed in a study of blood T cell repertoires in COVID-19. Across the whole study: COVID-19 samples from acute and convalescent phases originated in the United States, Italy and Spain. From T cells, B-cell-depleted T cells, or PBMCs came the material, which was cDNA or gDNA.

This CDR3 has 13 residues. Trimming shortened V by 6 bases and J by 0 bases, and 8 bases separated the two germline ends. Sequenced by immunoSEQ multiplex PCR; TCRdb stores in-frame clones only, minus some. Of 75,000 to 80,000 clones detected, roughly 89% appear once; the ten largest clones hold about 5.8%. The chain combines TRBV12-3 or TRBV12-4 with TRBJ1-1; D unclear. The sequencing input was peripheral blood. The receptor comes from a human donor in a cohort sampled during active COVID-19. The CDR3 loop reads CASRTTMNTEAFF. In nucleotides, the CDR3 is TGTGCCAGCAGGACGACTATGAACACTGAAGCTTTCTTT.